These T cell receptor beta chains were read from a single sample in a study of shared clonotypes between healthy human individuals. Clones were read by immunoSEQ multiplex PCR, and TCRdb kept only the in-frame ones, dropping some. This table holds fewer than 150,000 clones, 55% to 80% found once. The sample taken for sequencing was memory CD8+ T cells sorted from blood. These receptors all come from a woman in her thirties in good health. CDR3s include the opening cysteine and the closing phenylalanine or tryptophan.

TRBV27	TRBJ2-6	CASSSTSGANVLTF
TRBV28	TRBJ2-7	CASYTGTSGRADSYEQYF
TRBV6-5	TRBJ2-7	CASSYGFLYEQYF
TRBV27	TRBJ1-5	CASGKGGVWQPQHF
TRBV13	TRBJ1-1	CASSSTSTGRTEAFF
TRBV4-2	TRBJ2-2	CASSQEGGLMGELFF
TRBV7-3	TRBJ2-1	CASSLNGGNEQFF
TRBV9	TRBJ1-5	CASSVGTSQPQHF
TRBV7-9	TRBJ2-5	CASSLDGETQYF
TRBV19	TRBJ2-1	CASRQRSNEQFF
TRBV28	TRBJ1-4	CASSAWGTNHKATNEKLFF
TRBV7-8	TRBJ1-1	CASSFRGGLNTEAFF
TRBV29-1	TRBJ1-2	CSVAVPGQGANGYTF
TRBV5-1	TRBJ2-3	CASSAETSGGASTDTQYF
TRBV6-5	TRBJ1-1	CASSRLTGDTEAFF
TRBV7-5	TRBJ2-3	CVRSWAGAEGDTQYF
TRBV5-5	TRBJ1-5	CASSFDRHSNQPQHF
TRBV11-2	TRBJ1-1	CASSLIPGIAFF
TRBV6-1	TRBJ1-1	CASSDVQGIVNTEAFF
TRBV13	TRBJ1-2	CASSPGHYGYTF
TRBV6-5	TRBJ2-2	CASSRLGDNTGELFF
TRBV7-9	TRBJ2-7	CASSFRGIGYEQYF
TRBV7-8	TRBJ2-7	CASSLGGLAGGGYPLYEQYF
TRBV10-3	TRBJ1-5	CAISESITNNQPQHF
TRBV15	TRBJ1-1	CATSFRQAVINTEAFF
TRBV27	TRBJ2-1	CASSPSGSDEQFF
TRBV6-1	TRBJ2-7	CASRPGTSFFREQYF
TRBV4-1	NA	CASSQASGTPPYEQYF
TRBV11-3	TRBJ2-4	CASSTDGPLAKNIQYF
TRBV4-1	TRBJ1-5	CASSHRQVNSNQPQHF
TRBV18	TRBJ2-2	CASSPPRGRVTGELFF
TRBV11-2	TRBJ2-7	CASSSSFYEQYF
TRBV19	TRBJ1-4	CASSLWTGDEKLFF
TRBV10-3	TRBJ1-2	CAIGEGQTNYGYTF
TRBV6-1	TRBJ2-1	CASSEGAGASTYPQFF
TRBV11-1	TRBJ2-7	CASRGLARDEQYF
TRBV6-4	TRBJ2-1	CASSDSREPSQQFF
TRBV27	TRBJ2-1	CASSLTAGQYNEQFF